These 2 T cell receptor beta chains were all obtained from the same sample, sequenced in a study of blood T cell repertoires in COVID-19. Sequencing used immunoSEQ multiplex PCR; TCRdb keeps in-frame clones, though not all of them. The sample lists over 70,000 clones, roughly 88% seen once, with about 7% in the top ten. What was sequenced was peripheral blood. These receptors came from a woman of 80 years or more with acute or convalescent COVID-19.

The chain joins TRBV5-1 to TRBJ2-7; TRBD1 might be the D (6 bases). The CDR3 length is 13 residues. Per the germline V gene, CDR1 is SGHRS and CDR2 is YFSETQ. Trimming removed 0 bases at V and 5 bases at J, with 9 bases between. The CDR3 region is CASSLEAGDEQYF. In DNA form, the CDR3 reads TGCGCCAGCAGCTTGGAGGCAGGGGACGAGCAGTACTTC.

The DNA of the CDR3 is TGTGCCAGTAGTATCAGGCTAGCGGGGGGCTCCGGGGAGCTGTTTTTT. This sequence encodes CASSIRLAGGSGELFF. The chain recombines TRBV19 with TRBJ2-2, with 11 bases fitting TRBD2. The CDR3 contains 16 residues. V lost 3 bases, J lost 6 bases, and 6 bases stayed unmatched. CDR1 and CDR2 (germline): LNHDA, SQIVND (reference sequence).